This is a list of T cell receptor beta chains from one sample in a study of T cell repertoires in cytomegalovirus infection. The antigens of these receptors remain unknown. TCRdb fed the reads into MiXCR, producing one record per CDR3 protein. Among roughly 340,000 distinct CDR3 sequences listed, roughly 28% were seen once. Material: cultured PBMCs, obtained from culture after CMV antigen stimulation. The receptor set was obtained from a human donor in good health (CMV status not recorded). Some clones in this sample may be carry-over from other donors' samples. The CDR3 runs from the conserved cysteine through the conserved F or W. The D gene is left open where the match is weak. Expanded clones get a size class; other rows say once, few or many, or leave the size out.

v_gene	d_gene	j_gene	abundance	CDR3nt	CDR3aa
TRBV11-2	-	TRBJ2-3	few	TGTGCCAGCAGAAGGGCAGGGCATCAGTATTTT	CASRRAGHQYF
TRBV5-4	TRBD1	TRBJ1-2	once	TGTGCCAGCAGCTCCTCAGTGGGGGACAGCCACCTTGGAGGAGGCTACACCTTC	CASSSSVGDSHLGGGYTF
TRBV10-1	-	TRBJ1-4	-	TGCGCCAGCAGGAAACGAACAAGGGGAAGGAATGAAAAACTGTTTTTT	CASRKRTRGRNEKLFF
TRBV3-1	-	TRBJ1-4	few	TGTGCCAGCAGCCAAGAATGGGGGGCACGTGAAAAACTGTTTTTT	CASSQEWGAREKLFF
TRBV29-1	-	TRBJ2-5	-	TGCAGCGTTGGTGGGAGAGCGCAAGAGACCCAGTACTTC	CSVGGRAQETQYF
TRBV7-6	-	TRBJ1-1	-	TGTGCCAGCAGTTATCAACAGGGTCTGGCTTTCTTT	CASSYQQGLAFF
TRBV7-8	-	TRBJ1-5	many	TGTGCCAGCAGCCCACGGAGCTATCAGCCCCAGCATTTT	CASSPRSYQPQHF
TRBV28	-	TRBJ2-3	few	TGTGCCAGCAGTTTTTCAAGGGTAGATACGCAGTATTTT	CASSFSRVDTQYF
TRBV12-3/TRBV12-4	-	TRBJ1-2	-	TGTGCCAGCAGCCATCCAAACTATGGCTACACCTTC	CASSHPNYGYTF
TRBV7-6	-	TRBJ1-6	many	TGTGCCAGCAGCTTAGGCAGTCTAAATTCACCCCTCCACTTT	CASSLGSLNSPLHF
TRBV27	TRBD2	TRBJ2-7	-	TGTGCCAGCACCCCGAACAGGGGGAGTAGTAGCGGGAGGATTAGTTACGAGCAGTACTTC	CASTPNRGSSSGRISYEQYF
TRBV19	TRBD1	TRBJ1-5	many	TGTGCCAGCAGTACGGACAGGGGGAATCAGCCCCAGCATTTT	CASSTDRGNQPQHF
TRBV15	-	TRBJ2-3	-	TGTGCCACCAGCCAAGGGGGAGTATCCACAGATACGCAGTATTTT	CATSQGGVSTDTQYF
TRBV6-5	-	TRBJ1-6	-	TGTGCCAGCAGTTACTCGGGGGTGGGCGATTCACCCCTCCACTTT	CASSYSGVGDSPLHF
TRBV11-2	-	TRBJ1-3	few	TGTGCCAGCAGCTTAGGTCGGGCGCCCCTGACTGGAAACACCATATATTTT	CASSLGRAPLTGNTIYF
TRBV28	TRBD1	TRBJ1-2	few	TGTGCCAGCCTTCCGGGACAGGGTTCCTTCTATGGCTACACCTTC	CASLPGQGSFYGYTF
TRBV4-1	-	TRBJ1-2	-	TGCGCCAGCAGCCAACAGGGAATACGCTATGGCTACACCTTC	CASSQQGIRYGYTF
TRBV18	-	TRBJ2-6	-	TGTGCCAGCTCACCAGCAGGGAGCTCTGGGGCCAACGTCCTGACTTTC	CASSPAGSSGANVLTF
TRBV5-1	TRBD1	TRBJ1-2	few	TGCGCCAGCAGCTTGGCCGGCGGGACAGATGGCTACACCTTC	CASSLAGGTDGYTF
TRBV20-1	-	TRBJ1-2	-	TGCAGTGCTACGCGCGCGACTAACTATGGCTACACCTTC	CSATRATNYGYTF
TRBV19	-	TRBJ2-2	-	TGTGCCAGTAGTTATTGGCAGGATAACACCGGGGAGCTGTTTTTT	CASSYWQDNTGELFF
TRBV11-2	-	TRBJ1-1	-	TGTGCCAGCGGAACCCTGAGGTCTGAAGCTTTCTTT	CASGTLRSEAFF
TRBV5-3	TRBD1	TRBJ2-7	-	TGTGCCAGCAGCTTAGGTGGGCAGGGGGCTTACGAGCAGTACTTC	CASSLGGQGAYEQYF
TRBV7-8	-	TRBJ2-7	many	TGTGCCAGCAGCCCGGGACTTACAAGAACCTACGAGCAGTACTTC	CASSPGLTRTYEQYF
TRBV9	TRBD2	TRBJ2-7	-	TGTGCCAGCAGCATCGGGACTAGCGGGTTCTACGAGCAGTACTTC	CASSIGTSGFYEQYF
TRBV2	-	TRBJ1-4	-	TGTGCCAGCAAGGGGGAGAGGGTAACTAATGAAAAACTGTTTTTT	CASKGERVTNEKLFF
TRBV11-1	TRBD1	TRBJ1-2	-	TGTGCCAGCAGCTCAGGGGGAAATGGCTACACCTTC	CASSSGGNGYTF
TRBV18	-	TRBJ1-1	medium-sized	TGTGCCAGCTTCCTGGGTCCTGGGAACACTGAAGCTTTCTTT	CASFLGPGNTEAFF